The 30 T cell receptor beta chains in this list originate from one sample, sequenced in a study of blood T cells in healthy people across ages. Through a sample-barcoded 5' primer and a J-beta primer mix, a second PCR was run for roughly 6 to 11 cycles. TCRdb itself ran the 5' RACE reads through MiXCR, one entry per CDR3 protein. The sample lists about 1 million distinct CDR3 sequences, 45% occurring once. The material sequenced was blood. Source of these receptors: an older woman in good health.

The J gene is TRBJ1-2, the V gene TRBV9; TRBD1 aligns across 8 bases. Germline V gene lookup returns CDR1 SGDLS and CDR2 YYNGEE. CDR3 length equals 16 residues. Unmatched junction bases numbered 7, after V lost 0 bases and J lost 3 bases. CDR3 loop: CASSVGDQGAYYGYTF. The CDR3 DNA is TGTGCCAGCAGCGTAGGGGACCAGGGGGCCTACTATGGCTACACCTTC.

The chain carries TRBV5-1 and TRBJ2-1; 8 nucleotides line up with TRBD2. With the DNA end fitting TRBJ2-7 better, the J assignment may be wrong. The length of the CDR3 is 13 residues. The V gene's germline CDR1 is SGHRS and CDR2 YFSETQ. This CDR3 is CASRMASGREQYF. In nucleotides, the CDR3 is TGCGCCAGCAGGATGGCTAGCGGGCGGGAGCAGTACTTC.

CDR3 in amino acids: CASSLAWGQVSKQFF. The CDR3 DNA follows: TGTGCCAGCAGCTTAGCGTGGGGACAGGTGAGCAAGCAGTTCTTC. This chain links TRBV7-2 with TRBJ2-1; 8 bases align to TRBD1. This CDR3 is built from 15 residues. Trimming removed 0 bases from V and 11 bases from J; junction bases left unmatched: 9. Germline V gives CDR1 SGHTA, CDR2 FQGNSA.

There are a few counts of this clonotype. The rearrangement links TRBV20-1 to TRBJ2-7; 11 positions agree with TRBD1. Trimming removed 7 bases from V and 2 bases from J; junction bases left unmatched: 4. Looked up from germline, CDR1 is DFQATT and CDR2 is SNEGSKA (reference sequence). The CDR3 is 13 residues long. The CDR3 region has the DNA TGCAGTGTTCGGACAGGGGGCACCTACGAGCAGTACTTC. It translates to CSVRTGGTYEQYF.

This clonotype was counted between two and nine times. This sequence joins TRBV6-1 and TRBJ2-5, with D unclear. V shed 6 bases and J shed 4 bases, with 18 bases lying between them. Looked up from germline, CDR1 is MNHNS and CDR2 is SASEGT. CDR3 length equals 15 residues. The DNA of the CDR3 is TGTGCCAGCAGCTCCAGCCCTGGGCCAGGAGAGACCCAGTACTTC. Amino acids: CASSSSPGPGETQYF.

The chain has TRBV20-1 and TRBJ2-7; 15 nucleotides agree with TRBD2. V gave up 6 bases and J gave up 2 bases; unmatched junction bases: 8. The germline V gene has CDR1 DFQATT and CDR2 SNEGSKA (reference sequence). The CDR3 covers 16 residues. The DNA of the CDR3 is TGCAGTGCCACGATTTGGACTAGCGGGAGGGCCTACGAGCAGTACTTC. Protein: CSATIWTSGRAYEQYF.

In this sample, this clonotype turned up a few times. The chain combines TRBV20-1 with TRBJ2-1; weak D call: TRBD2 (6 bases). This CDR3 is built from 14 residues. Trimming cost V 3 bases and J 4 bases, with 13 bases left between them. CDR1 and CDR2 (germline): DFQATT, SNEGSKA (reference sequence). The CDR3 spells CSASRLVGYNEQFF. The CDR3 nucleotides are TGCAGTGCTAGTCGACTAGTTGGGTACAATGAGCAGTTCTTC.

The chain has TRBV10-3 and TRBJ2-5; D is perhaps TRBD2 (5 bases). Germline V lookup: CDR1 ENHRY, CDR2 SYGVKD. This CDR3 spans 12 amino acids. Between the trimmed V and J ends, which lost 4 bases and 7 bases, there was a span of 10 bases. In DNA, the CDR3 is TGTGCCATCAGTGGGGAGTACGGGACCCAGTACTTC. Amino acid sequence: CAISGEYGTQYF.

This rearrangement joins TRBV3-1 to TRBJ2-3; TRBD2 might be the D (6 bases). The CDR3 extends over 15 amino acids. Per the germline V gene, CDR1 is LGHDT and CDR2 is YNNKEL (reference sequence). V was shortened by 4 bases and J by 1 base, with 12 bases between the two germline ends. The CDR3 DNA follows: TGTGCCAGCAGCCGCGGGACCCTCCGCACAGATACGCAGTATTTT. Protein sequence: CASSRGTLRTDTQYF.

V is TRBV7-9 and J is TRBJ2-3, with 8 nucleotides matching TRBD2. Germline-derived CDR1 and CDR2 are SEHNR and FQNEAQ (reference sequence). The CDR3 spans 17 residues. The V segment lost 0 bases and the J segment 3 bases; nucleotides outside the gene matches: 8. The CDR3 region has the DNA TGTGCCAGCAGCTTAGCAGGACTAGCCGCAGATACAGATACGCAGTATTTT. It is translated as CASSLAGLAADTDTQYF.

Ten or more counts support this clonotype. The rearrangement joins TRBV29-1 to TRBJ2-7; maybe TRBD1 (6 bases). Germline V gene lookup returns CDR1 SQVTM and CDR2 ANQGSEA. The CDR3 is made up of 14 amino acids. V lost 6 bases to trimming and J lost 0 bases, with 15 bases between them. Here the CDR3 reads CSVATTGSSYEQYF. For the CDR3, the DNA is TGCAGCGTCGCCACGACAGGCAGCTCCTACGAGCAGTACTTC.

The CDR3 nucleotides are TGCAGCGTTGATCCCGCCGGGCGTGGGGAGACCCAGTACTTC. This encodes CSVDPAGRGETQYF. The chain has TRBV29-1 and TRBJ2-5; D not certain. The CDR3 sequence is 14 residues long. Germline CDR1 is SQVTM and CDR2 is ANQGSEA. The ends were cut back, 3 bases at V and 5 bases at J, with 16 bases in the middle.

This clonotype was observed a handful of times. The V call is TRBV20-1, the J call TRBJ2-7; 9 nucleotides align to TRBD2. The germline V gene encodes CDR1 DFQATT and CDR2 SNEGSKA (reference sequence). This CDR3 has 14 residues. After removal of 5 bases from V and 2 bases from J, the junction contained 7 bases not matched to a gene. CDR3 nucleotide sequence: TGCAGTGCTGAGCGGGAGGCAATCACCTACGAGCAGTACTTC. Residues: CSAEREAITYEQYF.

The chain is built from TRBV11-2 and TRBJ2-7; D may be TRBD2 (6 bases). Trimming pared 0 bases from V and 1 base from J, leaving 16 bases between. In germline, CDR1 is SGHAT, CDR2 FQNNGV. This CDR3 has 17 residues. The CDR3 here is CASSLELALRSSYEQYF. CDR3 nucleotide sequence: TGTGCCAGCAGCTTAGAACTAGCCCTCCGTTCATCCTACGAGCAGTACTTC.

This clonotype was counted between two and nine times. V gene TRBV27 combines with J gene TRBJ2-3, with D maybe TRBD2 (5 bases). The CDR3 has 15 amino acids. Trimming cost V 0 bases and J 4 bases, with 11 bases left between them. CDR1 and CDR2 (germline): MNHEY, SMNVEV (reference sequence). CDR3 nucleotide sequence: TGTGCCAGCAGTTTATCAAGTCTAGCTGCAGATACGCAGTATTTT. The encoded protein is CASSLSSLAADTQYF.

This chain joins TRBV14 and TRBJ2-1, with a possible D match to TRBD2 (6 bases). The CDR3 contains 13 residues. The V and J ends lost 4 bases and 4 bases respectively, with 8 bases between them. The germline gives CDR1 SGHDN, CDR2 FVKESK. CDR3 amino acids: CASSRTNYNEQFF. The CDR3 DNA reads TGTGCCAGCAGCCGGACTAATTACAATGAGCAGTTCTTC.

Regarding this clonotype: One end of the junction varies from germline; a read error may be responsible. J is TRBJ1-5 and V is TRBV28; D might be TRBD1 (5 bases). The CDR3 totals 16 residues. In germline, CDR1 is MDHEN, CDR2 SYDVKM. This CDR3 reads CAGSLRQGMGNQPQHF. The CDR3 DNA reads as TGTGCCGGCAGTTTACGCCAGGGTATGGGCAATCAGCCCCAGCATTTT.

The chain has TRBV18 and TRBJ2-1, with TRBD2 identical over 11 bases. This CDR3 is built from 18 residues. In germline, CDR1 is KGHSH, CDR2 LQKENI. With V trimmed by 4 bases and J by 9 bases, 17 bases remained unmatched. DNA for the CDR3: TGTGCCAGCTCACGGCTAGCGGGAGGCCCGCGACTACAGGGTGAGCAGTTCTTC. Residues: CASSRLAGGPRLQGEQFF.

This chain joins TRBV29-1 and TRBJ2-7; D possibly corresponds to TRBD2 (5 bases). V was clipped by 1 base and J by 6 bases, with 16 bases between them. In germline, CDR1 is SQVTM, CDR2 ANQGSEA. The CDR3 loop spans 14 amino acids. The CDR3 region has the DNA TGCAGCGTTGAAGGGAGGCAAGAACCCTGCGAGCAGTACTTC. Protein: CSVEGRQEPCEQYF.

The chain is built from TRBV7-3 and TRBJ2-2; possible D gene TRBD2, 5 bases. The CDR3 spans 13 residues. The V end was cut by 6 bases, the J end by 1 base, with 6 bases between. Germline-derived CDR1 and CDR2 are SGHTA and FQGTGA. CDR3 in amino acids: CASSAGNTGELFF. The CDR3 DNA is TGTGCCAGCAGTGCGGGGAACACCGGGGAGCTGTTTTTT.

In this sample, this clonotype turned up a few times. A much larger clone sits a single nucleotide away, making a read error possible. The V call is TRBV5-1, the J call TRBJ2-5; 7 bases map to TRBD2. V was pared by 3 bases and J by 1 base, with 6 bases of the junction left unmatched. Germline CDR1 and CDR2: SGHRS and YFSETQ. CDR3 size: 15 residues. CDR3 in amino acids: CASSSASGAQETQYF. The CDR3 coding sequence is TGCGCCAGCAGCTCTGCGAGCGGGGCCCAAGAGACCCAGTACTTC. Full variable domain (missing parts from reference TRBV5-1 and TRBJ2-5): KAGVTQTPRYLIKTRGQQVTLSCSPISGHRSVSWYQQTPGQGLQFLFEYFSETQRNKGNFPGRFSGRQFSNSRSEMNVSTLELGDSALYLCASSSASGAQETQYFGPGTRLLVL.

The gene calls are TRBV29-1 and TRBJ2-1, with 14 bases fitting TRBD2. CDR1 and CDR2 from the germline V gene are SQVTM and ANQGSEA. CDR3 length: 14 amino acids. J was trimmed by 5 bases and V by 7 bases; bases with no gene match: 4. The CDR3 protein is CSEWTSGGNNEQFF. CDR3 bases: TGCAGCGAGTGGACTAGCGGGGGGAACAATGAGCAGTTCTTC.

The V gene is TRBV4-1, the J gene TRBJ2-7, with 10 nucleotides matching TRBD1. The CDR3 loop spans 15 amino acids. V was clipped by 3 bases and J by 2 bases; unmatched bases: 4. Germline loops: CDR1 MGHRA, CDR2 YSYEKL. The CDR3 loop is CASSQTGGSAYEQYF. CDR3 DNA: TGCGCCAGCAGCCAGACAGGGGGCAGTGCCTACGAGCAGTACTTC.

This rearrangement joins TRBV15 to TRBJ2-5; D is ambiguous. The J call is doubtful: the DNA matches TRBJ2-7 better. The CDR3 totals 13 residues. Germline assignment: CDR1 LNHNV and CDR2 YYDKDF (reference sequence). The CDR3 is CATSRDVVSEQYF. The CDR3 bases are TGTGCCACCAGCAGAGATGTAGTTTCCGAGCAGTACTTC.

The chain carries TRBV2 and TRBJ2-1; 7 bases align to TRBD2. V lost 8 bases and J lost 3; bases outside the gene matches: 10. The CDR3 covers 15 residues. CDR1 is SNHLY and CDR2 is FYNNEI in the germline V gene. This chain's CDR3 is CASQRGLGSYNEQFF. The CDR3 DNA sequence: TGTGCCAGCCAACGAGGACTAGGCAGCTACAATGAGCAGTTCTTC.

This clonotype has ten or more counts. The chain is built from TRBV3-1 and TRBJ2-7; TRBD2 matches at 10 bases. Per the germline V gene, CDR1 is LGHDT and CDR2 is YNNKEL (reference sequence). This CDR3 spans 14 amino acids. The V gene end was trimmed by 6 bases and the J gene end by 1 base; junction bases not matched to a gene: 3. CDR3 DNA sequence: TGTGCCAGCAGTCCTAGCGGGAGATCCTACGAGCAGTACTTC. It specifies CASSPSGRSYEQYF.

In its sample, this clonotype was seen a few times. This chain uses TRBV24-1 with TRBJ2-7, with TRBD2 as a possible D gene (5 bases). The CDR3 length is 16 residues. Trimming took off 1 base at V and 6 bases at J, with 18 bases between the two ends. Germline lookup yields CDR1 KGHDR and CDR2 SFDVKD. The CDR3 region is CATSDFKTGESGEQYF. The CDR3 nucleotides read TGTGCCACCAGTGATTTTAAGACCGGGGAATCGGGCGAGCAGTACTTC.

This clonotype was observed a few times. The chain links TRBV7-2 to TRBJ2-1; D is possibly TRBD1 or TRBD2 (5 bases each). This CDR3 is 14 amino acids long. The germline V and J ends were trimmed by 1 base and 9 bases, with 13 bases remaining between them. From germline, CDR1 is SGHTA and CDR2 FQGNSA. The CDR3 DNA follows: TGTGCCAGCAGCTTAGTGGGGACCCCTACTGAGCAGTTCTTC. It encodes CASSLVGTPTEQFF.

The CDR3, as DNA: TGTGCCAGCAGCTTAGCCTCGGACAGGGGACAAGAGACCCAGTACTTC. Its translation is CASSLASDRGQETQYF. The gene calls are TRBV11-3 and TRBJ2-5, with 9 nucleotides matching TRBD1. V was pared by 1 base and J by 2 bases, with 5 bases of the junction left unmatched. This CDR3 comprises 16 residues. Per germline, CDR1 SGHNT and CDR2 YENEEA. The full variable domain, in which reference TRBV11-3 and TRBJ2-5 provide the parts outside the CDR3, is EAGVVQSPRYKIIEKKQPVAFWCNPISGHNTLYWYLQNLGQGPELLIRYENEEAVDDSQLPKDRFSAERLKGVDSTLKIQPAELGDSAVYLCASSLASDRGQETQYFGPGTRLLVL.

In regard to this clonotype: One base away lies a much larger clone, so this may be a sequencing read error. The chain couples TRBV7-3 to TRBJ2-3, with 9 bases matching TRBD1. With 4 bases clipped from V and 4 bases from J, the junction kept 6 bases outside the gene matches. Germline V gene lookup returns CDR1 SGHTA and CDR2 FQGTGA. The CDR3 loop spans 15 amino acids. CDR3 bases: TGTGCCAGCAGCTCCCGGACAGGGGAGGCAGATACGCAGTATTTT. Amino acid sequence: CASSSRTGEADTQYF.